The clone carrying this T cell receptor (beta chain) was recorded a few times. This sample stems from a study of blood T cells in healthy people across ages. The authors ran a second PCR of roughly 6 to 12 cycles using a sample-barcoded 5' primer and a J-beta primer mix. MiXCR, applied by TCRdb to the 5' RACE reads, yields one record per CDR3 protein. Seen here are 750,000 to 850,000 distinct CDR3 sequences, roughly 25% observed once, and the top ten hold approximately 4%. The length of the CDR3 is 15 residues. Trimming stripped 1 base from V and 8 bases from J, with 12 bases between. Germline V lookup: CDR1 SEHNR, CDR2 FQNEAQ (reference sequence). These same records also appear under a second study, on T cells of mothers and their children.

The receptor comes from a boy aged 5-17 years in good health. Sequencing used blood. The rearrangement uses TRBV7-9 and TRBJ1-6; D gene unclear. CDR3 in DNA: TGTGCCAGCAGCTTAGTTTTGGGAAACGATTCACCCCTCCACTTT. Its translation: CASSLVLGNDSPLHF.